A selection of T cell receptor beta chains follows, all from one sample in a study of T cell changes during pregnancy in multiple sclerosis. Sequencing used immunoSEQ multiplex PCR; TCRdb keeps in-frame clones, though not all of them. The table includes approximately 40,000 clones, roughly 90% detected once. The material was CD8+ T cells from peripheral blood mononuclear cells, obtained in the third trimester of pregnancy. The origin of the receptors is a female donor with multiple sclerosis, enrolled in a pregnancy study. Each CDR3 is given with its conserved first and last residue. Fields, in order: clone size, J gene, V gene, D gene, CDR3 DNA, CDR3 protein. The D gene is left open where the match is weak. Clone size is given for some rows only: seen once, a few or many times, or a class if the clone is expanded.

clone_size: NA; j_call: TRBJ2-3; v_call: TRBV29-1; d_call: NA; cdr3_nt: TGCAGCGTTGATGGAGGTGACGCAGATACGCAGTATTTT; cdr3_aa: CSVDGGDADTQYF
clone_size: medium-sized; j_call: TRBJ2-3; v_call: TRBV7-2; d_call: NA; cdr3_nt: TGTGCCAGCAAGGGGGGCGGGAGTGGCGCAGATACGCAGTATTTT; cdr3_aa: CASKGGGSGADTQYF
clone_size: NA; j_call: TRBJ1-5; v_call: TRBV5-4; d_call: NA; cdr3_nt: NA; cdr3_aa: CASSFGPGDGQPQHF
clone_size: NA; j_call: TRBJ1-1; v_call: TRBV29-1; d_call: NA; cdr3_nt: TGCAGCGTTGAAGATCAACGGGAATTGAACACTGAAGCTTTCTTT; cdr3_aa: CSVEDQRELNTEAFF
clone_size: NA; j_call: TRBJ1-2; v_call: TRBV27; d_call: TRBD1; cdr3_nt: TGTGCCAGCAGCTACGGACAGGCCTATGGCTACACCTTC; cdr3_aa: CASSYGQAYGYTF
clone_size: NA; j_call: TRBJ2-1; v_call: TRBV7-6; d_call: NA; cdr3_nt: TGTGCCAGCAGCACACAGTTGGGTTCCACAAGCTCCTACAATGAGCAGTTCTTC; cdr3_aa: CASSTQLGSTSSYNEQFF
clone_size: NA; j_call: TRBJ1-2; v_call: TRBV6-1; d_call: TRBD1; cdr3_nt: TGTGCCAGCAGTGAAGAAGGGACAGGGAGAAAGGGCACCTTC; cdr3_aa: CASSEEGTGRKGTF
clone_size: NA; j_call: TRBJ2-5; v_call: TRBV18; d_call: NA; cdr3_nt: TGTGCCAGCTCACCAAGGTGGACACAAGAGACCCAGTACTTC; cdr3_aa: CASSPRWTQETQYF
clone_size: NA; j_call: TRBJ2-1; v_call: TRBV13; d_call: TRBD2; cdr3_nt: TGTGCCAGCAGCTCGAGACTAGCGGGAGTAAGCAATGAGCAGTTCTTC; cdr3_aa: CASSSRLAGVSNEQFF
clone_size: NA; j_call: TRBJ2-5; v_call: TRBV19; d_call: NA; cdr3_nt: TGTGCCAGTAGTTGGGGACACGCGAGGGGAGAGACCCAGTACTTC; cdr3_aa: CASSWGHARGETQYF
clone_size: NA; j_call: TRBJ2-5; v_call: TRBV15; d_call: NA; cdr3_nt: TGTGCCACCAGCAGTGTAAACGGGGAGTACCAAGAGACCCAGTACTTC; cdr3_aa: CATSSVNGEYQETQYF
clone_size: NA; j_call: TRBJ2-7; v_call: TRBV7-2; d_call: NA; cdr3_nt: TGTGCCAGCAGCCCAACAGGGAGTTACGAGCAGTACTTC; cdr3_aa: CASSPTGSYEQYF
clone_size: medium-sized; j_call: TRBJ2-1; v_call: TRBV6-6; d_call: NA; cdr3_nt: TGTGCCAGCAGTTGGGAGGAACCGAGTCTTTACAATGAGCAGTTCTTC; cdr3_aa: CASSWEEPSLYNEQFF
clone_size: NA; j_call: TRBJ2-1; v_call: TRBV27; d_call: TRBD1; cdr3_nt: TGTGCCAGCAGTTTAGTTACAGGGGTCCTCTACAATGAGCAGTTCTTC; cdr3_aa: CASSLVTGVLYNEQFF
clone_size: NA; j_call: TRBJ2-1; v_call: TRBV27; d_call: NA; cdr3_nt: TGTGCCAGCACCCTCTCGGGGGGCGGCCATGAGCAGTTCTTC; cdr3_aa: CASTLSGGGHEQFF
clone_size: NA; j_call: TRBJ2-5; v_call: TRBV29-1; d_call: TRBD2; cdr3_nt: TGCAGCCTCAAAGCGGGAGCCCCACAAGAGACCCAGTACTTC; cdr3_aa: CSLKAGAPQETQYF
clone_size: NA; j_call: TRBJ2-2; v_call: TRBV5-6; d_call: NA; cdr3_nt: TGTGCCAGCAGCTTGGAGGCAGGGGTAGTCTCGAACACCGGGGAGCTGTTTTTT; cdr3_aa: CASSLEAGVVSNTGELFF
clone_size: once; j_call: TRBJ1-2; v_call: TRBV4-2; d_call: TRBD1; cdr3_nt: TGTGCCAGCAGCCACCCACAGGGGGAAAACTATGGCTACACCTTC; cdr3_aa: CASSHPQGENYGYTF
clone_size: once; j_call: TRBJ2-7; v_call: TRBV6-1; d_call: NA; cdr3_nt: TGTGCCAGCAGAAGACCCGGGACTGAGGTATACGAGCAGTACTTC; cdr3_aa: CASRRPGTEVYEQYF
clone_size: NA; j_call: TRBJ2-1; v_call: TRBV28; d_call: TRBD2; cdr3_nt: TGTGCCAGCAGTCCCACCTCGCCTAGCGGGAGAATGAATGAGCAGTTCTTC; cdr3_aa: CASSPTSPSGRMNEQFF
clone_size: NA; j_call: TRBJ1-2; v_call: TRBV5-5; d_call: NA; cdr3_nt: TGTGCCAGCAGCCCCACCCTAGGGCAGGGCCTTAACTATGGCTACACCTTC; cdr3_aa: CASSPTLGQGLNYGYTF
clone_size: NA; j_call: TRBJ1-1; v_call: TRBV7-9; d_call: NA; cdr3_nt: TGTGCCAGCAGCTTATACGGGAATGAAGCTTTCTTT; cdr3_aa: CASSLYGNEAFF
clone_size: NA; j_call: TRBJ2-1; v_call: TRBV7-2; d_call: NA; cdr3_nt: TGTGCCAGCAGCCCTCCGGGGGTCTACAATGAGCAGTTCTTC; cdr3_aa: CASSPPGVYNEQFF
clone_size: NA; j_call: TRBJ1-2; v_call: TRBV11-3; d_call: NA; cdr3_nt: TGTGCCAGCAGCGCTTGGACAGATACGCTCTATGGCTACACCTTC; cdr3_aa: CASSAWTDTLYGYTF
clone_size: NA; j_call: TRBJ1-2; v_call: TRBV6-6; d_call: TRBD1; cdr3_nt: TGTGCCAGCAGTTACGCAGGGGGCGAGGGTGGCTACACCTTC; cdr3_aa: CASSYAGGEGGYTF
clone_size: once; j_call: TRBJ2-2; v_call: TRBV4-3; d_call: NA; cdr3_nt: TGCGCCGGCAGCCAAAACCCGGGGAACACCGGGGAGCTGTTTTTT; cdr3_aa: CAGSQNPGNTGELFF
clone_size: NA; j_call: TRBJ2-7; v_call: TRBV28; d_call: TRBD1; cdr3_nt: TGTGCCAGCAGTCCGTTACAGGGGGGTATCTACGAGCAGTACTTC; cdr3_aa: CASSPLQGGIYEQYF
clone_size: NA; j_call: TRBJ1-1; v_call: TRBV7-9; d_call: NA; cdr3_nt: TGTGCCAGCAGCTTAGTGGAGGGTGTAAACACTGAAGCTTTCTTT; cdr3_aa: CASSLVEGVNTEAFF
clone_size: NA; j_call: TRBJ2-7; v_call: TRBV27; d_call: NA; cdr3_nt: TGTGCCAGCAGTTTATCGGGGCAGAGAGGCCTCGAGCAGTACTTC; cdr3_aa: CASSLSGQRGLEQYF
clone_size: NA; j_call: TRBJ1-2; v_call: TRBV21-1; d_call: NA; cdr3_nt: TGTGCCAGCTTCCAAACAGATAACTATGGCTACACCTTC; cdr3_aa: CASFQTDNYGYTF
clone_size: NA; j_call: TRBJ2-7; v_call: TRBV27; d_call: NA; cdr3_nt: TGTGCCAGCAGAGATACTCTCTCCTACGAGCAGTACTTC; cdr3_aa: CASRDTLSYEQYF
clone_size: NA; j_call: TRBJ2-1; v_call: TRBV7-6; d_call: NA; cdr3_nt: TGTGCCAGCAGCTTAGCTCTAACGGGGAGCTCCTACAATGAGCAGTTCTTC; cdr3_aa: CASSLALTGSSYNEQFF
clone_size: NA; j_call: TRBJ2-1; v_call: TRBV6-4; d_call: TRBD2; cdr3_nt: TGTGCCAGCAGTGACTCGAGCGGGACCTCCTACAATGAGCAGTTCTTC; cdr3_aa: CASSDSSGTSYNEQFF
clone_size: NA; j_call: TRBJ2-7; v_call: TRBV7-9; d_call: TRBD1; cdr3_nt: TGTGCCAGCAGCCCCGGGACAGGGCTCTACGAGCAGTACTTC; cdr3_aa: CASSPGTGLYEQYF
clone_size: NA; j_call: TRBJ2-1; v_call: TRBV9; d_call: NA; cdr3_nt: TGTGCCAGCAGCGTAGATGAAGAGGAGGCCTACAATGAGCAGTTCTTC; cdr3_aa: CASSVDEEEAYNEQFF
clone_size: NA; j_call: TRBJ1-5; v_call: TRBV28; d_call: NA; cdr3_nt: TGTGCCAGCAGTTTAGGCAGGGAAGTTCAGCCCCAGCATTTT; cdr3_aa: CASSLGREVQPQHF
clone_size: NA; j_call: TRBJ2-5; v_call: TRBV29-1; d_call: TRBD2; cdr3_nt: TGCAGCGTTGAAATTCGAGCGGGAGAAGGGGCGGGGGAGACCCAGTACTTC; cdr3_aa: CSVEIRAGEGAGETQYF
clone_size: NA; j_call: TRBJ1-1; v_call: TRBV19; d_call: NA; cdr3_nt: TGTGCCAGTAGTATAGTCGTGGCCCTGAACACTGAAGCTTTCTTT; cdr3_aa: CASSIVVALNTEAFF
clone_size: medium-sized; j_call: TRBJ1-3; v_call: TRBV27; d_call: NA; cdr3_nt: TGTGCCAGCAGTCCCTCTCGCTCTGGAAACACCATATATTTT; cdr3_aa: CASSPSRSGNTIYF
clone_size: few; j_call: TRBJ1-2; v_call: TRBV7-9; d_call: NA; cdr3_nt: TGTGCCAGCAGCCAACCGAGTGGACAGACTAACTATGGCTACACCTTC; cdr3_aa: CASSQPSGQTNYGYTF
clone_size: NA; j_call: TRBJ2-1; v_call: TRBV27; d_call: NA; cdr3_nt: TGTGCCAGCAGGATAATAGGGGGTCGCAATGAGCAGTTCTTC; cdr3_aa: CASRIIGGRNEQFF
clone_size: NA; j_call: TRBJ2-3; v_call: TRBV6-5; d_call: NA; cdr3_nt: TGTGCCAGCAGTTCGGGTCTGGGGGCAACGCAGTATTTT; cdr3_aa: CASSSGLGATQYF
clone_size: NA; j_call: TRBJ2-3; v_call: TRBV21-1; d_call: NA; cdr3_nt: TGTGCCAACTACTTGTCAGCAGATACGCAGTATTTT; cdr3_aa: CANYLSADTQYF
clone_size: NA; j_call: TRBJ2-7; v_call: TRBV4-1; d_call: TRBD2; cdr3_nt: TGCGCCAGCAGCCAAGAGATAACTAGCGGGAGGCCCGACTCCTACGAGCAGTACTTC; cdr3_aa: CASSQEITSGRPDSYEQYF
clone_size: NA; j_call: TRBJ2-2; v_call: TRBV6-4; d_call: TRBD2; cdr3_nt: TGTGCCAGCAGTGACTCGGCGGGGGACACCGGGGAGCTGTTTTTT; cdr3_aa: CASSDSAGDTGELFF
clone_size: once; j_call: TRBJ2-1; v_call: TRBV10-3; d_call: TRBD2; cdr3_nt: TGTGCCACCAGGAAGAGCGGGGAATACTACAATGAGCAGTTCTTC; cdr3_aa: CATRKSGEYYNEQFF
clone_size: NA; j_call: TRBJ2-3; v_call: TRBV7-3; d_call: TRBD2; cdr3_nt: TGTGCCAGCAGCTCCGGACTAGCGGGAGGGTTAGATACGCAGTATTTT; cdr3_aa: CASSSGLAGGLDTQYF
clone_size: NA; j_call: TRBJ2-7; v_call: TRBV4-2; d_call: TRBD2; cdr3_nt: TGTGCCAGCAGCCAACAGCGGGAGGTGACGTACGAGCAGTACTTC; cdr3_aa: CASSQQREVTYEQYF
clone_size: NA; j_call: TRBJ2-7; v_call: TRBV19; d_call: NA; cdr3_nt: TGTGCCAGTAGTACCTCCGGGACAAACTACGAGCAGTACTTC; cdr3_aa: CASSTSGTNYEQYF
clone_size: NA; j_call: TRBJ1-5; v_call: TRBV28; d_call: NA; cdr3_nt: TGTGCCAGCAGGATCCCAGGGATTGCAAGCAATCAGCCCCAGCATTTT; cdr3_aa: CASRIPGIASNQPQHF
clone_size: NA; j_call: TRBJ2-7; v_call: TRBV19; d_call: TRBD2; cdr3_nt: TGTGCCAGTAGTATTGGGGCGGGAGGCTCCGAGCAGTACTTC; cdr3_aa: CASSIGAGGSEQYF